This passage covers 5 T cell receptor beta chains from one sample sequenced in a study of cytomegalovirus exposure and HLA in healthy donors. Researchers ran the PCR with 60 Vbeta and 13 Jbeta primers. Produced via immunoSEQ multiplex PCR; TCRdb's table is partial and in-frame only. Altogether about 120,000 clones are present, around 80% being singletons, with the ten largest covering approximately 4%. Source material: PBMCs. These receptor sequences come from a man aged 30 to 39 in good health and CMV-seropositive.

This chain uses TRBV5-1 with TRBJ2-1; 7 bases agree with TRBD2. Trimming at V came to 4 bases and at J to 8 bases, leaving 15 bases not matched to a gene. The length of the CDR3 is 16 residues. Germline V gene lookup returns CDR1 SGHRS and CDR2 YFSETQ. CDR3 loop: CASSTGLVSTIDEQFF. In DNA form, the CDR3 reads TGCGCCAGCAGCACCGGACTAGTCTCCACAATCGATGAGCAGTTCTTC.

CDR3 bases: TGTGCCAGCGTGACGGGGTTCAATGAGCAGTTCTTC. This sequence encodes CASVTGFNEQFF. V and J are TRBV28 and TRBJ2-1; D may be TRBD2 (5 bases). Trimming removed 8 bases from V and 6 bases from J, with 11 bases in between. The CDR3 spans 12 residues. Germline CDR1 reads MDHEN; CDR2 reads SYDVKM.

This clone occurred once. This chain links TRBV6-5 with TRBJ2-7, with TRBD1 matching 7 bases. Germline V gives CDR1 MNHEY, CDR2 SVGAGI. The junction had 5 bases not matched to a gene; V was cut back by 6 bases and J by 3 bases. CDR3 length: 13 amino acids. The CDR3 sequence is CASRIDRDYEQYF. DNA for the CDR3: TGTGCCAGCAGAATCGACAGGGACTACGAGCAGTACTTC.

This chain joins TRBV9 and TRBJ2-2; the D is unclear. The CDR3 totals 14 residues. V was clipped by 0 bases and J by 0 bases, with 3 bases between them. Germline CDR1 is SGDLS and CDR2 is YYNGEE. The CDR3 nucleotides are TGTGCCAGCAGCGTAGGAGCGAACACCGGGGAGCTGTTTTTT. As protein: CASSVGANTGELFF.

The chain employs TRBV9 and TRBJ2-3; D remains unclear. Germline CDR1 SGDLS, CDR2 YYNGEE. V was cut by 2 bases and J by 2 bases, with 12 bases left in between. The CDR3 is 15 residues long. CDR3 sequence (DNA): TGTGCCAGCAGCGTTTTCCCGTCGGTCACAGATACGCAGTATTTT. Translating gives CASSVFPSVTDTQYF.